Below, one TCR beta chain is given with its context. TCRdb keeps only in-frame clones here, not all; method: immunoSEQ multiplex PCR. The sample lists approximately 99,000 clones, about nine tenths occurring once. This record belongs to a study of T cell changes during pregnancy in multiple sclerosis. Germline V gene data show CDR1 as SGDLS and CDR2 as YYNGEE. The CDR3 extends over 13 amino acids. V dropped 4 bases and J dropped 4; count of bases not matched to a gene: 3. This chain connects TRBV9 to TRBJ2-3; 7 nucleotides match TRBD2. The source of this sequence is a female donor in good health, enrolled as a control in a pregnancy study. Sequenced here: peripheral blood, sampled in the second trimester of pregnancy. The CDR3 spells CASSRTSADTQYF. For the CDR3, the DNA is TGTGCCAGCAGCAGGACTAGTGCAGATACGCAGTATTTT.